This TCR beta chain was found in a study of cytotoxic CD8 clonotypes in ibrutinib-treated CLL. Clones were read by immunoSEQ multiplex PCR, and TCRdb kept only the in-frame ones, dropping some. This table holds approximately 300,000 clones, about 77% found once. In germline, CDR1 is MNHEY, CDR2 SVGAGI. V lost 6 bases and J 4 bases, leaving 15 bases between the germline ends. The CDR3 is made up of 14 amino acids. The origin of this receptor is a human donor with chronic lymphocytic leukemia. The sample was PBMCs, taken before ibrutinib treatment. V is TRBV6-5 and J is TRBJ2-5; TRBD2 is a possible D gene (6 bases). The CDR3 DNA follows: TGTGCCAGCAGAAGGACGCGGGGAGGAGAGACCCAGTACTTC. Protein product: CASRRTRGGETQYF.